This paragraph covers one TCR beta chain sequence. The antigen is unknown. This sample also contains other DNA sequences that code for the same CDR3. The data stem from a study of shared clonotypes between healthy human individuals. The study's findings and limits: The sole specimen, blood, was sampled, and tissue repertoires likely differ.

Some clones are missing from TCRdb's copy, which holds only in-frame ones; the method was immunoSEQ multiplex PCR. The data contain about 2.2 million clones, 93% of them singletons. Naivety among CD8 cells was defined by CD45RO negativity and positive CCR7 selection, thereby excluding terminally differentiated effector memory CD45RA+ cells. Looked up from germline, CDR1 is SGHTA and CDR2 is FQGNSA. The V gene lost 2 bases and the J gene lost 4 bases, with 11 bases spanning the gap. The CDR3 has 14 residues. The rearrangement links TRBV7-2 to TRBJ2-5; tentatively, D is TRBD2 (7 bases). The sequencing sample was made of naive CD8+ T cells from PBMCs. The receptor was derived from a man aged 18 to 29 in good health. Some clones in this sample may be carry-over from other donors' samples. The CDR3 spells CASSLYRGGETQYF. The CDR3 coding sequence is TGTGCCAGCAGCTTATATAGGGGGGGAGAGACCCAGTACTTC.